The TCR beta chain under discussion was sequenced for a study of T cell responses to AZD1222 COVID-19 vaccine. Germline values: CDR1 LNHDA, CDR2 SQIVND (reference sequence). V was shortened by 5 bases and J by 0 bases, with 30 bases between the two germline ends. CDR3 length: 21 residues. General study points: Donors, mostly white British, included more females; clonal diversity was possibly underestimated. Spike-specific TCR breadth and depth were elevated following two AZD1222 doses. Within unmutated variant regions lay the reported targets of nearly half of spike-specific TCRs. Among AZD1222 vaccinees, only five to seven were seropositive at baseline.

This clone came up once. Antigen unknown. Using immunoSEQ multiplex PCR, the repertoire was profiled, and TCRdb retains in-frame clones only, with some absent. Of 110,000 to 150,000 clones listed, 90% to 95% are singletons. The sample consisted of peripheral blood, taken after recovery from COVID-19. The V call is TRBV19, the J call TRBJ2-3, with D perhaps assigned TRBD1 or TRBD2 (8 bases each). The clonotype comes from an adult who had recovered from COVID-19. The DNA for the CDR3 is TGTGCCAGTAGTCTTACCCGACAGGGGCCCCTAGCGGGCACCAGCACAGATACGCAGTATTTT. This gives the protein CASSLTRQGPLAGTSTDTQYF.